Listed here are 30 T cell receptor beta chains from one sample, sequenced in a study of blood T cell repertoires in COVID-19. Clones were read by immunoSEQ multiplex PCR, and TCRdb kept only the in-frame ones, dropping some. The sample includes 140,000 or so clones, under 85% seen only once; the top ten take about 8.6%. The sample comprised peripheral blood. The receptors were sampled from a man aged 50 to 59 with active or convalescent COVID-19.

This chain links TRBV29-1 with TRBJ1-2; 8 bases fit TRBD1. The CDR3 loop spans 13 amino acids. Germline V gives CDR1 SQVTM, CDR2 ANQGSEA. V shed 6 bases and J 6 bases; nucleotides not matched to a gene: 9. CDR3 DNA: TGCAGCGTAGCAGGGGGCGTGTTCCATGGCTACACCTTC. Encoded protein: CSVAGGVFHGYTF.

This chain joins TRBV3-1 (or the pseudogene TRBV3-2) and TRBJ2-3, with TRBD2 identical over 15 bases. The junction had 7 bases not matched to a gene; V was cut back by 4 bases and J by 11 bases. The CDR3 extends over 15 amino acids. CDR1 LGHDT and CDR2 YNNKEL come from the germline V gene (reference sequence). This CDR3 reads CASSLGLAGGPGQYF. The CDR3 DNA is TGTGCCAGCAGCCTGGGACTAGCGGGAGGTCCGGGGCAGTATTTT.

The V and J genes are TRBV6-2 or TRBV6-3 and TRBJ1-1; possible D gene TRBD1, 5 bases. Germline V gives CDR1 MNHEY, CDR2 SVGEGT. V was pared by 5 bases and J by 1 base, with 11 bases between. The CDR3 runs to 14 residues. The CDR3 nucleotides read TGTGCCAGCAGTACCGGGGGATCGAACACTGAAGCTTTCTTT. Protein product: CASSTGGSNTEAFF.

The rearrangement links TRBV6-4 to TRBJ1-1, with D unresolved. The V gene lost 4 bases and the J gene lost 2 bases, with 8 bases spanning the gap. Germline values: CDR1 MRHNA, CDR2 SNTAGT. This CDR3 comprises 13 residues. Here the CDR3 reads CASSVDINTEAFF. For the CDR3, the DNA is TGTGCCAGCAGTGTCGACATAAACACTGAAGCTTTCTTT.

J is TRBJ1-5 and V is TRBV15; possibly TRBD1 for D (6 bases). Per the germline V gene, CDR1 is LNHNV and CDR2 is YYDKDF (reference sequence). The CDR3 runs to 17 residues. V dropped 0 bases and J dropped 2 bases, with 14 bases sitting between them. The CDR3 coding sequence is TGTGCCACCAGCAGAGATGGGGGCGGTCGAGGCAATCAGCCCCAGCATTTT. Its protein is CATSRDGGGRGNQPQHF.

The table lists this clone with a count of one. This sequence joins TRBV9 and TRBJ2-1; tentatively, D is TRBD1 (7 bases). Trimming shortened V by 1 base and J by 6 bases, and 14 bases separated the two germline ends. This CDR3 comprises 15 residues. The V gene's germline CDR1 is SGDLS and CDR2 YYNGEE. As DNA, the CDR3 is TGTGCCAGCAGCGTATTCGGACAGGAGGGCAATGAGCAGTTCTTC. This sequence encodes CASSVFGQEGNEQFF.

The chain employs TRBV4-2 and TRBJ2-1, with 12 bases matching TRBD2. The CDR3 spans 20 residues. Germline CDR1 LGHNA, CDR2 YNFKEQ. Trimming removed 3 bases from V and 2 bases from J; junction bases left unmatched: 14. CDR3 residues: CASSHLGTSGPAYTYNEQFF. Here the CDR3 DNA reads TGTGCCAGCAGCCACCTCGGGACTAGCGGGCCCGCGTACACCTACAATGAGCAGTTCTTC.

The chain is built from TRBV11-2 and TRBJ2-1; 7 bases line up with TRBD1. V dropped 5 bases and J dropped 4; count of bases not matched to a gene: 11. In germline, CDR1 is SGHAT, CDR2 FQNNGV. The CDR3 is made up of 16 amino acids. CDR3 sequence (DNA): TGTGCCAGCAGCACATCCCGACAGGGTGGTTACAATGAGCAGTTCTTC. It codes for CASSTSRQGGYNEQFF.

The chain couples TRBV6-4 to TRBJ1-2, with 10 nucleotides matching TRBD1. The CDR3 consists of 14 residues. V was pared by 3 bases and J by 5 bases, with 3 bases of the junction left unmatched. CDR1 and CDR2 (germline): MRHNA, SNTAGT. The CDR3 loop reads CASSDWDRGYGYTF. CDR3 bases: TGTGCCAGCAGTGATTGGGACAGGGGATATGGCTACACCTTC.

The chain uses TRBV7-9 and TRBJ2-1; 8 bases are shared with TRBD1. This CDR3 is built from 15 residues. The trim removed 5 bases at V and 0 bases at J, leaving 3 bases unmatched. The V gene's germline CDR1 is SEHNR and CDR2 FQNEAQ (reference sequence). This chain's CDR3 is CASSITGGSYNEQFF. The CDR3 DNA reads TGTGCCAGCAGCATCACAGGGGGCTCCTACAATGAGCAGTTCTTC.

V and J are TRBV24-1 and TRBJ1-4; 7 bases align to TRBD1. Germline CDR1 KGHDR, CDR2 SFDVKD. This CDR3 spans 15 amino acids. Trimming at V came to 3 bases and at J to 8 bases, leaving 8 bases not matched to a gene. The CDR3 DNA sequence: TGTGCCACCAGTGATCTTCAGGGGGGAAGGGAAAAACTGTTTTTT. Translated: CATSDLQGGREKLFF.

In its sample, this clone was seen many times. This chain connects TRBV30 to TRBJ2-1; TRBD2 is a possible D gene (6 bases). The germline gives CDR1 GTSNPN, CDR2 SVGIG (reference sequence). The CDR3 sequence is 16 residues long. V gave up 0 bases and J gave up 3 bases, with 15 bases separating them. CDR3 coding DNA: TGTGCCTGGAGTGTACGAGGCGGGGAGAACTACAATGAGCAGTTCTTC. Translating it yields CAWSVRGGENYNEQFF.

There are many counts of this clone. The chain carries TRBV15 and TRBJ1-1; no reliable D call. The CDR3 contains 13 residues. Trimming stripped 3 bases from V and 6 bases from J, with 11 bases between. Germline V lookup: CDR1 LNHNV, CDR2 YYDKDF (reference sequence). CDR3 in DNA: TGTGCCACCAGCAGGCTAGGTGTGGCTGAAGCTTTCTTT. Protein: CATSRLGVAEAFF.

The chain employs TRBV6-5 and TRBJ1-2; 10 bases fit TRBD1. Germline CDR1 MNHEY, CDR2 SVGAGI. V trimming: 4 bases; J trimming: 13 bases; junction bases outside the gene matches: 12. There are 14 residues in the CDR3. CDR3 sequence (DNA): TGTGCCAGCAGTTCCATCCAGACAGGGGGCGATCGCACCTTC. Its protein is CASSSIQTGGDRTF.

This rearrangement joins TRBV27 to TRBJ2-7; D is unresolved. Germline V gives CDR1 MNHEY, CDR2 SMNVEV (reference sequence). V shed 5 bases and J shed 0 bases, with 17 bases lying between them. The CDR3 covers 16 residues. The CDR3 nucleotides are TGTGCCAGCAGTCCCGGTACCCTGCGAGGCTCCTACGAGCAGTACTTC. Translating it yields CASSPGTLRGSYEQYF.

This chain uses TRBV7-2 with TRBJ1-1; D is perhaps TRBD1 (5 bases). The V gene's germline CDR1 is SGHTA and CDR2 FQGNSA. V lost 8 bases, J lost 0 bases, and 10 bases lay in between. This CDR3 has 13 amino acids. The CDR3 loop reads CASDQGMNTEAFF. As DNA, the CDR3 is TGTGCCAGCGATCAGGGTATGAACACTGAAGCTTTCTTT.

This chain connects TRBV19 to TRBJ1-2; tentatively, D is TRBD1 (5 bases). Germline-derived CDR1 and CDR2 are LNHDA and SQIVND (reference sequence). V lost 1 base and J lost 5, with 17 bases in between. The CDR3 totals 16 residues. CDR3: CASSIGDGHRLYGYTF. The DNA for the CDR3 is TGTGCCAGTAGTATAGGAGACGGACACCGCTTGTATGGCTACACCTTC.

The chain combines TRBV27 with TRBJ1-3; possible D gene TRBD1, 6 bases. This CDR3 comprises 16 residues. The V end lost 5 bases, the J end lost 0 bases, and 14 bases lay between the germline ends. The germline CDR1 and CDR2 sequences are MNHEY and SMNVEV (reference sequence). The CDR3 sequence: CASSRGGQSSGNTIYF. The CDR3 DNA reads TGTGCCAGCAGTAGGGGGGGCCAGAGCTCTGGAAACACCATATATTTT.

This clone was seen only a few times. The CDR3 spells CASSLGSSKYEQYF. CDR3 DNA sequence: TGTGCCAGCAGCTTAGGGAGCAGTAAGTACGAGCAGTACTTC. The chain uses TRBV7-2 and TRBJ2-7, with no clear D. V was cut by 1 base and J by 4 bases, with 11 bases left in between. Germline V gene sequence: CDR1 SGHTA, CDR2 FQGNSA. The CDR3 is 14 amino acids.

The V gene is TRBV19, the J gene TRBJ2-2, with D possibly TRBD1 on 6 matching bases. This CDR3 comprises 14 residues. The ends were cut back, 3 bases at V and 2 bases at J, with 7 bases in the middle. Germline-derived CDR1 and CDR2 are LNHDA and SQIVND (reference sequence). The CDR3: CASSMDRNTGELFF. The CDR3 DNA is TGTGCCAGTAGTATGGACAGAAACACCGGGGAGCTGTTTTTT.

The V gene is TRBV7-9, the J gene TRBJ1-1, with no clear D. CDR1 is SEHNR, CDR2 FQNEAQ, per germline (reference sequence). V was cut by 5 bases and J by 4 bases, with 14 bases left in between. This CDR3 spans 14 amino acids. The CDR3 protein is CASSPLGTGTEAFF. CDR3 bases: TGTGCCAGCAGCCCCCTCGGTACTGGCACTGAAGCTTTCTTT.

J is TRBJ1-6 and V is TRBV28; D might be TRBD1 (5 bases). The CDR3 totals 14 residues. Trimming cost V 7 bases and J 5 bases, with 12 bases left between them. Germline V gene sequence: CDR1 MDHEN, CDR2 SYDVKM. CDR3 DNA sequence: TGTGCCAGCAATGAGGGACTGAATAATTCACCCCTCCACTTT. This sequence encodes CASNEGLNNSPLHF.

The genes are TRBV28 and TRBJ2-7, with 8 bases aligning to TRBD2. Germline V lookup: CDR1 MDHEN, CDR2 SYDVKM. Trimming removed 4 bases from V and 2 bases from J; junction bases left unmatched: 4. This CDR3 comprises 14 residues. As DNA, the CDR3 is TGTGCCAGCAGTTACCTCGGGGGGGCCTACGAGCAGTACTTC. It encodes CASSYLGGAYEQYF. The full variable domain, rest sourced from reference TRBV28 and TRBJ2-7, is DVKVTQSSRYLVKRTGEKVFLECVQDMDHENMFWYRQDPGLGLRLIYFSYDVKMKEKGDIPEGYSVSREKKERFSLILESASTNQTSMYLCASSYLGGAYEQYFGPGTRLTVT.

The CDR3 nucleotides are TGTGCCAGCTCACCACCGGAGGGCACCATATATTTT. Translated: CASSPPEGTIYF. The chain is built from TRBV18 and TRBJ1-3, with D uncertain. V was pared by 0 bases and J by 9 bases, with 6 bases between. CDR3 length: 12 amino acids. Germline V CDR1 and CDR2: KGHSH, LQKENI.

Notes on this clone: Compared with germline, one end of the junction differs, possibly owing to a read error. Within the sample, other DNA sequences also encode this same CDR3. The chain employs TRBV27 and TRBJ1-5, with 9 bases lining up with TRBD1. Germline-derived CDR1 and CDR2 are MNHEY and SMNVEV (reference sequence). The CDR3 has 14 amino acids. As DNA, the CDR3 is TGTGCCAGCAGGACAGGGGGGAGGCATCAGCCTCAGCATTTT. Translation: CASRTGGRHQPQHF.

This clone appeared a single time. The gene calls are TRBV5-1 and TRBJ1-5; 9 bases agree with TRBD1. The CDR3 totals 14 residues. The germline V gene encodes CDR1 SGHRS and CDR2 YFSETQ. J lost 7 bases, V lost 4 bases, and 6 bases had no gene match. The CDR3 coding sequence is TGCGCCAGCAGCCCACAGGGGGCGGGGCAGCCCCAGCATTTT. This gives the protein CASSPQGAGQPQHF.

V is TRBV3-1 (or the pseudogene TRBV3-2) and J is TRBJ1-6, with D possibly matching TRBD1 (6 bases). V gave up 2 bases and J gave up 6 bases, with 11 bases separating them. Per germline, CDR1 LGHDT and CDR2 YNNKEL (reference sequence). The CDR3 is made up of 15 amino acids. CDR3 DNA sequence: TGTGCCAGCAGCCAAACCGCAGGGGCTAATTCACCCCTCCACTTT. This sequence encodes CASSQTAGANSPLHF.

The gene calls are TRBV18 and TRBJ2-7; the D gene is possibly TRBD2 (5 bases). The CDR3 runs 14 residues. Looked up from germline, CDR1 is KGHSH and CDR2 is LQKENI. The ends were cut back, 5 bases at V and 2 bases at J, with 13 bases in the middle. CDR3 coding DNA: TGTGCCAGCTCATCAACTAGTGGGGCCTACGAGCAGTACTTC. This gives the protein CASSSTSGAYEQYF.

The CDR3 DNA is TGTGCCAGTAGTCAAGGGGGACAGCTAAATGAAAAACTGTTTTTT. It translates to CASSQGGQLNEKLFF. V gene TRBV19 combines with J gene TRBJ1-4; 7 bases are shared with TRBD1. The germline CDR1 and CDR2 sequences are LNHDA and SQIVND (reference sequence). J was trimmed by 5 bases and V by 5 bases; bases with no gene match: 8. This CDR3 spans 15 amino acids.

This chain links TRBV9 with TRBJ2-3; TRBD2 might be the D (6 bases). The CDR3 loop spans 14 amino acids. V gave up 3 bases and J gave up 0 bases, with 8 bases separating them. CDR1 and CDR2 from the germline V gene are SGDLS and YYNGEE. The CDR3 here is CASSARGSTDTQYF. CDR3 DNA: TGTGCCAGCAGCGCGCGGGGTAGCACAGATACGCAGTATTTT.